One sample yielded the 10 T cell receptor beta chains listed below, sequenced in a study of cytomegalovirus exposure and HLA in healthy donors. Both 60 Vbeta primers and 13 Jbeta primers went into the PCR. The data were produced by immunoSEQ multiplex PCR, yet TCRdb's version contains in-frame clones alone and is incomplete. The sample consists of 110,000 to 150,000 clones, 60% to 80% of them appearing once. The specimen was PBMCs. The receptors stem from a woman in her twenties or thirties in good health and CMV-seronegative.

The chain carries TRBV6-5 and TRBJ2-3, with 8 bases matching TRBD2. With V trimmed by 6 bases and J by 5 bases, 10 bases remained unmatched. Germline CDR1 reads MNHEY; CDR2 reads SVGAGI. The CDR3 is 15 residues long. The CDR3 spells CASRKAGASGDTQYF. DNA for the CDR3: TGTGCCAGCAGAAAAGCGGGGGCGAGTGGAGATACGCAGTATTTT.

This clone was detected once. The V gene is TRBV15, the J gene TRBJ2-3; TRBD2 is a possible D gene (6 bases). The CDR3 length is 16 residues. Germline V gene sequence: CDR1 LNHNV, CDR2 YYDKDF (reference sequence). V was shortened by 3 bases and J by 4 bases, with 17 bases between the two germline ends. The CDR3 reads CATSRDTAGSADTQYF. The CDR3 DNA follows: TGTGCCACCAGCAGGGACACTGCGGGGTCGGCAGATACGCAGTATTTT.

CDR3 protein: CASSLAGGGHQDTQYF. The CDR3 DNA reads TGTGCCAGCAGCCTCGCCGGCGGGGGGCACCAAGATACGCAGTATTTT. This chain connects TRBV5-4 to TRBJ2-3, with TRBD2 identical over 8 bases. Per germline, CDR1 SGHNT and CDR2 YYREEE (reference sequence). The J segment lost 5 bases and the V segment lost 4 bases, leaving 12 bases of the junction unmatched. The CDR3 is 16 residues long. Full variable domain (remainder filled in from reference TRBV5-4 and TRBJ2-3): ETGVTQSPTHLIKTRGQQVTLRCSSQSGHNTVSWYQQALGQGPQFIFQYYREEENGRGNFPPRFSGLQFPNYSSELNVNALELDDSALYLCASSLAGGGHQDTQYFGPGTRLTVL.

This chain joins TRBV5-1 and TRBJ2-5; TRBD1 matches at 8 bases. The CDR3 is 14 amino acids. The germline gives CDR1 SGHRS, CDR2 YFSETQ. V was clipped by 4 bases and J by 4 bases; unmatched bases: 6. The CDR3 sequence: CASSPGGGVETQYF. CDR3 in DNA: TGCGCCAGCAGCCCAGGGGGCGGGGTAGAGACCCAGTACTTC.

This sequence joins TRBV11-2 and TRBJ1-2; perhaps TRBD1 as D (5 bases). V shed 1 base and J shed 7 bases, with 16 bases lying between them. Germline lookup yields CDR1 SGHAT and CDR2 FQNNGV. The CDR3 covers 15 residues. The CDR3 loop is CASSLGGGVNRGYTF. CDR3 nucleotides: TGTGCCAGCAGCTTAGGTGGGGGGGTTAATCGTGGCTACACCTTC.

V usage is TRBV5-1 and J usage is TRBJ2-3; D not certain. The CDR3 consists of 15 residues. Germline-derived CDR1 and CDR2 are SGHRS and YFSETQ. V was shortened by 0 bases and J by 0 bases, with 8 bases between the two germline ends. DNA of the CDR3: TGCGCCAGCAGCTTGGGCGGCGGAAGCACAGATACGCAGTATTTT. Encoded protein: CASSLGGGSTDTQYF.

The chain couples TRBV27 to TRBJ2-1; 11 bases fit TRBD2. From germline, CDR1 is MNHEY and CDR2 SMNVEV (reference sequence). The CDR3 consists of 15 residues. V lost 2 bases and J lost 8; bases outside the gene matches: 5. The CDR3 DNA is TGTGCCAGCAGTTTACTAGCGGGGGGTGGGGATGAGCAGTTCTTC. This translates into CASSLLAGGGDEQFF.

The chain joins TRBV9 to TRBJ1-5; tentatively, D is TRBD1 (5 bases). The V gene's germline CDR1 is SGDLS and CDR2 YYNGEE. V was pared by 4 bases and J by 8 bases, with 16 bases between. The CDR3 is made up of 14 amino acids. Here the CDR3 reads CASSLGGGWEPQHF. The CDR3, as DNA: TGTGCCAGCAGCTTGGGGGGGGGTTGGGAGCCCCAGCATTTT.

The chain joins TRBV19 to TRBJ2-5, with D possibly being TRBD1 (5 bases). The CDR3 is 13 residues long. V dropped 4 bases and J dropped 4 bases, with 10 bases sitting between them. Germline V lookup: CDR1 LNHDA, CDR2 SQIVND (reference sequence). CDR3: CASSRGTGETQYF. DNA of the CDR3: TGTGCCAGTAGTAGGGGCACGGGAGAGACCCAGTACTTC.

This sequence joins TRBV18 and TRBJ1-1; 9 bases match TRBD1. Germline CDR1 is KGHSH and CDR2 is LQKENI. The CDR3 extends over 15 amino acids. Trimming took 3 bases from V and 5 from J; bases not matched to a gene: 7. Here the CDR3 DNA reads TGTGCCAGCTCACCCCCCGGGACAGGGCGGACTGAAGCTTTCTTT. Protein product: CASSPPGTGRTEAFF. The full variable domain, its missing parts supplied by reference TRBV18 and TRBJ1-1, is NAGVMQNPRHLVRRRGQEARLRCSPMKGHSHVYWYRQLPEEGLKFMVYLQKENIIDESGMPKERFSAEFPKEGPSILRIQQVVRGDSAAYFCASSPPGTGRTEAFFGQGTRLTVV.